The rows below give T cell receptor beta chains drawn from one sample of a study of T cell responses to AZD1222 COVID-19 vaccine. Profiled with immunoSEQ multiplex PCR; TCRdb holds only in-frame clones, not every one. The table lists 180,000 or so clones, 90% to 95% of them singletons. Specimen: peripheral blood, collected 28 days after the second AZD1222 dose. These receptors were taken from an adult who received the AZD1222 COVID-19 vaccine. Each CDR3 is given without its conserved first and last residue. The order of the fields is J gene, V gene, CDR3 protein.

>TRBJ2-7|TRBV18
ASSNYRTGGDEQY
>TRBJ2-2|TRBV7-2
ASSFAGGPRTGELF
>TRBJ2-7|TRBV7-2
ASSLDRTYEQY
>TRBJ2-1|TRBV27
ASSLSPNNEQF
>TRBJ1-1|TRBV24-1
ATSDSQGSEAF
>TRBJ1-4|TRBV6-5
ASSKSGSHNEKLF
>TRBJ1-2|TRBV14
ASSQDRNYGYT
>TRBJ2-2|TRBV27
ASSDRGIRTGELF
>TRBJ1-1|TRBV7-9
ASSLGVLNTEAF
>TRBJ2-5|TRBV5-5
ASSSEGVQETQY